A single sample gave rise to the 18 T cell receptor beta chains below, sequenced in a study of T cells in Graves' hyperthyroidism and ophthalmopathy. Template material for amplifying TCR beta CDR3 regions consisted of RNA transcripts. A set of HTBI primers served as the primers for a first-round RT-PCR of the TCR CDR3. TCRdb independently ran MiXCR on the multiplex PCR reads; one entry per CDR3 protein. The sample includes hundreds of thousands of distinct CDR3 sequences, roughly 15% of them seen just once. The sequencing input was blood. Every receptor here comes from a woman aged 40 to 50 with Graves' ophthalmopathy.

This clonotype was counted at least ten times. The chain couples TRBV18 to TRBJ1-1, with D uncertain. Trimming removed 4 bases from V and 3 bases from J, with 9 bases in between. The CDR3 has 13 amino acids. Germline assignment: CDR1 KGHSH and CDR2 LQKENI. In DNA form, the CDR3 reads TGTGCCAGCTCACGAAACCGGGACACTGAAGCTTTCTTT. Translating gives CASSRNRDTEAFF. The complete variable domain, with remaining parts taken from reference TRBV18 and TRBJ1-1, reads NAGVMQNPRHLVRRRGQEARLRCSPMKGHSHVYWYRQLPEEGLKFMVYLQKENIIDESGMPKERFSAEFPKEGPSILRIQQVVRGDSAAYFCASSRNRDTEAFFGQGTRLTVV.

This clonotype was detected many times. The chain couples TRBV3-1 to TRBJ1-2; no reliable D call. CDR1 LGHDT and CDR2 YNNKEL come from the germline V gene (reference sequence). Trimming took 1 base from V and 4 from J, leaving 4 bases between them. CDR3 size: 12 residues. The DNA for the CDR3 is TGTGCCAGCAGCCAAGGTGCCTATGGCTACACCTTC. This translates into CASSQGAYGYTF.

This clonotype turned up a few times. The rearrangement joins TRBV3-1 to TRBJ1-1; D may be TRBD1 (5 bases). The germline V gene has CDR1 LGHDT and CDR2 YNNKEL (reference sequence). The CDR3 sequence is 14 residues long. Trimming took off 7 bases at V and 4 bases at J, with 16 bases between the two ends. The CDR3 region has the DNA TGTGCCAGCACCCTCGGGGGGGGTCCCACTGAAGCTTTCTTT. Translation: CASTLGGGPTEAFF.

J is TRBJ1-2 and V is TRBV5-1, with 8 bases that match TRBD1. CDR1 SGHRS and CDR2 YFSETQ come from the germline V gene. Germline trimming cut 4 bases from V and 5 bases from J; bases unmatched to any gene: 16. The CDR3 has 17 amino acids. CDR3 DNA sequence: TGCGCCAGCAGCCCCGCGGGACAGGTCGATGGCGGGTATGGCTACACCTTC. Protein product: CASSPAGQVDGGYGYTF. Using reference TRBV5-1 and TRBJ1-2 for the parts outside the CDR3, the full variable domain is KAGVTQTPRYLIKTRGQQVTLSCSPISGHRSVSWYQQTPGQGLQFLFEYFSETQRNKGNFPGRFSGRQFSNSRSEMNVSTLELGDSALYLCASSPAGQVDGGYGYTFGSGTRLTVV.

This clonotype appeared many times. The chain combines TRBV11-2 with TRBJ2-5, with 8 bases aligning to TRBD2. CDR3 size: 15 residues. The J segment lost 9 bases and the V segment lost 5 bases, leaving 14 bases of the junction unmatched. CDR1 and CDR2 from the germline V gene are SGHAT and FQNNGV. The CDR3 DNA is TGTGCCAGCAGCGGAGCGGGAGTCGGGGGGAGTGCCCAGTACTTC. Protein product: CASSGAGVGGSAQYF.

This clonotype was seen at least ten times. V is TRBV6-1 and J is TRBJ1-2; weak D call: TRBD1 (5 bases). The CDR3 spans 13 residues. CDR1 is MNHNS and CDR2 is SASEGT in the germline V gene. The germline V and J ends were trimmed by 8 bases and 1 base, with 11 bases remaining between them. The CDR3 nucleotides read TGTGCCAGCGCCCAGGGTGGTAACTATGGCTACACCTTC. It yields the protein CASAQGGNYGYTF.

This clonotype was recorded many times. The V gene is TRBV4-2, the J gene TRBJ2-7; D assignment may be TRBD1 or TRBD2 (5 bases each). V was pared by 3 bases and J by 7 bases, with 19 bases between. Germline values: CDR1 LGHNA, CDR2 YNFKEQ. This CDR3 has 15 residues. CDR3 sequence (DNA): TGTGCCAGCAGCCAGTCCGGGACCGCGGTTAAAGAGCAGTACTTC. Protein sequence: CASSQSGTAVKEQYF.

The rearrangement links TRBV2 to TRBJ1-1, with 9 positions matching TRBD1. The germline gives CDR1 SNHLY, CDR2 FYNNEI. The CDR3 has 15 amino acids. With 6 bases clipped from V and 3 bases from J, the junction kept 8 bases outside the gene matches. The CDR3 nucleotides read TGTGCCAGCAGGGACAGGGGAGGCATGGACACTGAAGCTTTCTTT. Translating it yields CASRDRGGMDTEAFF.

The rearrangement links TRBV6-1 to TRBJ2-3, with TRBD1 identical over 11 bases. V was pared by 5 bases and J by 1 base, with 8 bases of the junction left unmatched. The CDR3 contains 17 residues. Germline lookup yields CDR1 MNHNS and CDR2 SASEGT. This CDR3 is CASSPDRGREGTDTQYF. CDR3 DNA sequence: TGTGCCAGCAGTCCGGACAGGGGGCGCGAGGGCACAGATACGCAGTATTTT.

This clonotype was seen only a few times. The chain joins TRBV2 to TRBJ2-3; D is uncertain. Germline values: CDR1 SNHLY, CDR2 FYNNEI. This CDR3 contains 14 residues. V was shortened by 6 bases and J by 4 bases, with 14 bases between the two germline ends. CDR3 DNA sequence: TGTGCCAGCAGACGAAACTTGGGCCCAGATACGCAGTATTTT. This codes for CASRRNLGPDTQYF. Supplemented by reference TRBV2 and TRBJ2-3, the full variable domain reads EPEVTQTPSHQVTQMGQEVILRCVPISNHLYFYWYRQILGQKVEFLVSFYNNEISEKSEIFDDQFSVERPDGSNFTLKIRSTKLEDSAMYFCASRRNLGPDTQYFGPGTRLTVL.

This clonotype was observed at least ten times. The gene calls are TRBV28 and TRBJ1-2; no definite D call. V shed 4 bases and J shed 3 bases, with 9 bases lying between them. The CDR3 extends over 13 amino acids. Germline values: CDR1 MDHEN, CDR2 SYDVKM. CDR3 in amino acids: CASSSSQDYGYTF. Written as DNA, the CDR3 is TGTGCCAGCAGTTCTTCCCAAGACTATGGCTACACCTTC.

This clonotype showed up many times. The chain combines TRBV29-1 with TRBJ2-7, with 10 positions matching TRBD1. Losses at the gene ends were 6 bases for V and 6 bases for J; bases not matched to a gene: 17. This CDR3 spans 16 amino acids. CDR1 and CDR2 (germline): SQVTM, ANQGSEA. CDR3 in amino acids: CSVAIPGTGEVGEQYF. In nucleotides, the CDR3 is TGCAGCGTCGCCATTCCCGGGACAGGGGAGGTAGGCGAGCAGTACTTC.

The rearrangement joins TRBV20-1 to TRBJ2-7, with D possibly TRBD1 on 7 matching bases. The CDR3 spans 16 residues. V shed 2 bases and J shed 0 bases, with 17 bases lying between them. Germline CDR1 and CDR2: DFQATT and SNEGSKA (reference sequence). As DNA, the CDR3 is TGCAGTGCTAGAATGGAGGGGACAGCGTTCTCCTACGAGCAGTACTTC. Protein product: CSARMEGTAFSYEQYF.

Ten or more counts support this clonotype. J is TRBJ1-5 and V is TRBV2, with a possible D match to TRBD1 (5 bases). The germline V gene has CDR1 SNHLY and CDR2 FYNNEI. This CDR3 contains 14 residues. The ends were cut back, 6 bases at V and 5 bases at J, with 14 bases in the middle. The CDR3 is CASSRPGFYQPQHF. The CDR3 bases are TGTGCCAGCAGCAGACCAGGGTTCTATCAGCCCCAGCATTTT.

This clonotype has more than one count but fewer than ten. The chain couples TRBV7-9 to TRBJ2-3, with D tentatively TRBD2 (6 bases). V lost 4 bases and J 8 bases, leaving 13 bases between the germline ends. Germline V gene data show CDR1 as SEHNR and CDR2 as FQNEAQ (reference sequence). The CDR3 has 13 amino acids. The CDR3 protein is CASSWGLAGTQYF. CDR3 nucleotide sequence: TGTGCCAGCAGCTGGGGACTGGCGGGTACGCAGTATTTT.

Remarks on this clonotype: A much larger clonotype is one base distant, so this may be a read error. V and J are TRBV18 and TRBJ1-1; D is uncertain. The CDR3 has 14 residues. Germline lookup yields CDR1 KGHSH and CDR2 LQKENI. The CDR3 nucleotides are TGTGCCGGCTCACCAGAGGAAGGGAACACTGAAGCTTTCTTT. Translation: CAGSPEEGNTEAFF.

This clonotype was detected only a few times. The chain links TRBV2 to TRBJ1-5; tentative D call: TRBD1 (5 bases). The ends were cut back, 0 bases at V and 13 bases at J, with 13 bases in the middle. Germline CDR1 is SNHLY and CDR2 is FYNNEI. The CDR3 runs to 13 residues. The CDR3 region is CASSEARGGLQHF. CDR3 nucleotides: TGTGCCAGCAGTGAAGCCCGGGGGGGTCTGCAGCATTTT.

This clonotype occurred a few times. The chain combines TRBV5-1 with TRBJ1-1; D is possibly TRBD1 (6 bases). Trimming stripped 7 bases from V and 4 bases from J, with 17 bases between. Germline values: CDR1 SGHRS, CDR2 YFSETQ. The CDR3 consists of 14 residues. The CDR3: CASGAGAAGTEAFF. DNA of the CDR3: TGCGCCAGCGGAGCAGGGGCGGCGGGCACTGAAGCTTTCTTT. Filled out from reference TRBV5-1 and TRBJ1-1, the complete variable domain reads KAGVTQTPRYLIKTRGQQVTLSCSPISGHRSVSWYQQTPGQGLQFLFEYFSETQRNKGNFPGRFSGRQFSNSRSEMNVSTLELGDSALYLCASGAGAAGTEAFFGQGTRLTVV.